This T cell receptor (beta chain) was retrieved from a study of CD8 T cells in ankylosing spondylitis. After removal of 1 base from V and 7 bases from J, the junction contained 8 bases not matched to a gene. The V gene's germline CDR1 is SGHDT and CDR2 YYEEEE. The CDR3 length is 14 residues. Scientists made TCR beta libraries using quantitative 5'-RACE with molecular barcodes. TCRdb independently ran MiXCR on the 5' RACE reads; one entry per CDR3 protein. The table has hundreds of thousands of distinct CDR3 sequences, approximately 30% seen once; the top ten hold roughly 4.2%. The sequenced sample was blood, either unsorted or a sorted T cell fraction (not recorded which). This TCR came from a male donor with ankylosing spondylitis or in good health (not recorded which). The chain employs TRBV5-6 and TRBJ2-7, with 7 positions matching TRBD1. The CDR3 coding sequence is TGTGCCAGCAGCTTGTCAGGGGGTTCGTCTGAGCAGTACTTC. Protein: CASSLSGGSSEQYF.